This TCR beta chain was retrieved from a study of T cells in Graves' hyperthyroidism and ophthalmopathy. Study conclusions and caveats: Most clonotypes that expanded in the thyroid above 0.001 also showed up in blood.

The CDR3 totals 15 residues. V was cut by 6 bases and J by 0 bases, with 12 bases left in between. Looked up from germline, CDR1 is WNHNN and CDR2 is SYGVQD (reference sequence). Comments on this clonotype: Its antigen is undetermined.

The investigators amplified TCR beta CDR3 regions from RNA transcripts. TCR CDR3 underwent first-round RT-PCR with the HTBI primer set. TCRdb itself ran the multiplex PCR reads through MiXCR, one entry per CDR3 protein. The sample lists roughly 380,000 distinct CDR3 sequences; approximately 13% were seen once. Based on clinical symptoms, serum thyroxine and TRAb, thyroid ultrasound and orbital computed tomography, diagnoses were reached. The V and J genes are TRBV10-1 and TRBJ1-3; D may be TRBD1 (5 bases). Sequencing used blood. This clonotype originated in a young man with Graves' hyperthyroidism that later progressed to Graves' ophthalmopathy. CDR3 in DNA: TGCGCCAGCAGCGCGGGACGGACCTCTGGAAACACCATATATTTT. Translation: CASSAGRTSGNTIYF.